These 25 T cell receptor beta chains were sequenced from one sample in a study of tumor-infiltrating lymphocytes in primary liver carcinoma. Extraction of RNA together with DNA used about 17-31 mg of unsorted bulk tissue. TCR beta cDNA was prepared out of about 530 ng total RNA by means of a constant-region primer. The TCR beta library was amplified through three nested multiplex PCR rounds in a modified ARM-PCR procedure. Rounds one and two of PCR, each of 10 to 11 cycles, were primed with TRBV1-TRBV30 forward primers and a C-beta reverse primer. TCRdb processed the multiplex PCR reads anew with MiXCR; each CDR3 protein has one entry. The data hold around 26,000 distinct CDR3 sequences, with 78% observed a single time. The sequenced material came from liver tumor tissue from sampling region 3. Subset given: tumor region T3, left-lateral pole. These receptors originate from a man between 35 and 55 years old with primary liver carcinoma and hepatitis B virus infection.

This clonotype was observed a few times. V gene TRBV6-5 combines with J gene TRBJ1-2; D uncertain. This CDR3 has 12 amino acids. Germline CDR1 reads MNHEY; CDR2 reads SVGAGI. V was pared by 4 bases and J by 4 bases, with 7 bases between. The CDR3 loop reads CASSSGGYGYTF. The CDR3 nucleotides read TGTGCCAGCAGTTCGGGCGGCTATGGCTACACCTTC.

As to this clonotype: The CDR3 carries no conserved terminal phenylalanine or tryptophan, so it likely arises from a read error. This sequence joins TRBV4-2 and TRBJ2-7; TRBD2 agrees at 12 bases. This CDR3 region has 18 residues. V shed 6 bases and J 7 bases; nucleotides not matched to a gene: 19. Germline CDR1 is LGHNA and CDR2 is YNFKEQ. CDR3 sequence (DNA): TGTGCCAGCAGTGGAAAACCGGGTCTAGCGGGAGGGCCACAGGAGCAGTACATC. Its translation is CASSGKPGLAGGPQEQYI.

The table lists this clonotype with a few counts. Relative to the germline gene, one junction end is altered; a read error may explain this. V and J are TRBV6-1 and TRBJ1-5; 8 positions match TRBD1. CDR1 and CDR2 from the germline V gene are MNHNS and SASEGT. The CDR3 extends over 16 amino acids. CDR3 region: CASSEGTGDNNQPQHF. CDR3 sequence (DNA): TGCGCCAGCAGTGAAGGGACAGGCGATAACAATCAGCCCCAGCATTTT.

CDR3 in DNA: TGTGCCAGCAGCTCATACCGGCTAGGTAGTGGGCAGTTCTTC. Protein: CASSSYRLGSGQFF. This sequence joins TRBV11-2 and TRBJ2-1; D is ambiguous. The V end was cut by 4 bases, the J end by 12 bases, with 19 bases between. Germline values: CDR1 SGHAT, CDR2 FQNNGV. This CDR3 has 14 amino acids.

Details on this clonotype: Sequence at one end of the junction differs from germline and may be a read error. This chain joins TRBV12-3 or TRBV12-4 and TRBJ2-7; 11 nucleotides match TRBD1. The CDR3 has 15 residues. The CDR3 is CVSGLGQGASYEQYF. In DNA, the CDR3 is TGTGTCAGCGGTTTAGGACAGGGGGCCAGCTACGAGCAGTACTTC.

A note on this clonotype: Because it lacks the conserved phenylalanine or tryptophan at the end, this CDR3 is likely a read error. This chain uses TRBV12-3 or TRBV12-4 with TRBJ1-2, with 9 nucleotides matching TRBD1. This CDR3 has 13 amino acids. CDR3 DNA sequence: TGTACCAGCAGCCGGACAGGGGACTATGACTACACCTCC. Protein product: CTSSRTGDYDYTS.

The chain joins TRBV12-3 or TRBV12-4 to TRBJ1-5; D is unclear. This CDR3 region has 15 residues. V was shortened by 6 bases and J by 10 bases, with 22 bases between the two germline ends. The CDR3 reads CASSFGQGSNRPQHF. Written as DNA, the CDR3 is TGTGCCAGCAGCTTTGGGCAAGGAAGCAATCGTCCCCAGCATTTT.

Of note for this clonotype: A read error may be the cause here, since a much bigger clone is one base away. The chain is built from TRBV11-2 and TRBJ2-1; D remains ambiguous. Per germline, CDR1 SGHAT and CDR2 FQNNGV. This CDR3 has 12 amino acids. The DNA for the CDR3 is TGTGCCTGCAGCTTAGATCGTGATGAGCAGTTCTTC. Encoded protein: CACSLDRDEQFF.

Regarding this clonotype: A junction end diverges from the germline sequence, so it may reflect a read error. This chain links TRBV5-6 with TRBJ2-7; D remains ambiguous. Germline V gene sequence: CDR1 SGHDT, CDR2 YYEEEE. This CDR3 comprises 14 residues. CDR3 sequence reads: CAGSLFLFSYEQYF. The DNA for the CDR3 is TGTGCCGGCAGTTTGTTCCTCTTCTCATACGAGCAGTACTTC.

This clonotype was counted many times. This chain joins TRBV29-1 and TRBJ1-1; D unresolved. This CDR3 spans 15 amino acids. Germline loops: CDR1 SQVTM, CDR2 ANQGSEA. Deletions cut 8 bases from V and 0 bases from J, with 19 bases between. The CDR3 bases are TGCAGCACTTCCCCGGGTTGGGCTATGAACACTGAAGCTTTCTTT. Amino acid sequence: CSTSPGWAMNTEAFF.

Details on this clonotype: Sequence at one end of the junction differs from germline and may be a read error. The V call is TRBV28, the J call TRBJ2-7; D is unclear. CDR3 length: 14 amino acids. Germline CDR1 MDHEN, CDR2 SYDVKM. The CDR3 region has the DNA TGTGCCAGCAGTCCCGGTCCCAGTTCTAATGAGCAGAACTTC. Amino acid sequence: CASSPGPSSNEQNF.

This clonotype was seen ten or more times. The rearrangement uses TRBV18 and TRBJ2-1; weak D call: TRBD1 (5 bases). Germline-derived CDR1 and CDR2 are KGHSH and LQKENI. The CDR3 totals 16 residues. Trimming cost V 3 bases and J 8 bases, with 20 bases left between them. This CDR3 is CASSPTGVYGNDEQFF. Here the CDR3 DNA reads TGTGCCAGCTCACCCACAGGCGTTTATGGGAACGATGAGCAGTTCTTC.

The chain combines TRBV6-2 or TRBV6-3 with TRBJ1-3, with D unclear. The CDR3 totals 15 residues. CDR1 and CDR2 (germline): MNHEY, SVGEGT. V gave up 2 bases and J gave up 8 bases, with 16 bases separating them. CDR3 in amino acids: CASSYPRRWSDTIYF. Here the CDR3 DNA reads TGTGCCAGCAGTTACCCGAGACGGTGGTCGGACACCATATATTTT.

Details on this clonotype: A read error may account for a junction end that differs from germline. The gene calls are TRBV11-2 and TRBJ2-1; D is possibly TRBD2 (5 bases). Germline V gene lookup returns CDR1 SGHAT and CDR2 FQNNGV. The CDR3 has 16 amino acids. The CDR3 loop is CASNLELLAGMNELFF. The CDR3 nucleotides read TGTGCCAGCAACTTAGAGCTCCTAGCAGGAATGAATGAGCTGTTCTTC.

Points on this clonotype: At one end, the junction sequence differs from germline, possibly due to a read error. The chain links TRBV25-1 to TRBJ2-7; no firm D call. Germline V gene sequence: CDR1 MGHDK, CDR2 SYGVNS. The CDR3 spans 14 residues. The CDR3 nucleotides are TGTGCCACCAGCAATAAGGGAAACCTCTACGAACAGTACTTC. Translating gives CATSNKGNLYEQYF.

With regard to this clonotype: Germline and junction disagree at one end, which may indicate a read error. The genes are TRBV4-1 and TRBJ2-1; no definite D call. The CDR3 runs 15 residues. Germline assignment: CDR1 MGHRA and CDR2 YSYEKL. CDR3 coding DNA: TGCGCCGGCAGCCCGCTCGGTAACAACATCAATGAGCGGTTCTTC. This sequence encodes CAGSPLGNNINERFF.

The CDR3 DNA follows: TGTGCCAGCAGCCAAAATATGGGCATGGGTAGTGGCTACACCTTC. Its protein is CASSQNMGMGSGYTF. This chain links TRBV4-2 with TRBJ1-2; D gene ambiguous. Germline V lookup: CDR1 LGHNA, CDR2 YNFKEQ. V dropped 2 bases and J dropped 7 bases, with 17 bases sitting between them. The CDR3 is made up of 15 amino acids.

V usage is TRBV19 and J usage is TRBJ1-1; perhaps TRBD1 as D (5 bases). The CDR3 spans 15 residues. Germline CDR1 LNHDA, CDR2 SQIVND (reference sequence). Trimming took off 3 bases at V and 5 bases at J, with 16 bases between the two ends. DNA of the CDR3: TGTGCCAGTAGTATCGGGCGGGGGGTAAGGACTGAAGCTTTCTTT. It encodes CASSIGRGVRTEAFF. The full variable domain, with the rest looked up from reference TRBV19 and TRBJ1-1, is DGGITQSPKYLFRKEGQNVTLSCEQNLNHDAMYWYRQDPGQGLRLIYYSQIVNDFQKGDIAEGYSVSREKKESFPLTVTSAQKNPTAFYLCASSIGRGVRTEAFFGQGTRLTVV.

Points on this clonotype: This CDR3 is missing its conserved last phenylalanine or tryptophan, likely due to a read error. This rearrangement joins TRBV5-1 to TRBJ2-7; 8 bases are a match to TRBD2. The CDR3 loop spans 15 amino acids. V dropped 4 bases and J dropped 2; count of bases not matched to a gene: 8. Per germline, CDR1 SGHRS and CDR2 YFSETQ. The CDR3 sequence: CASSLGLAETYEQYL. CDR3 bases: TGCGCCAGCAGCCTCGGACTAGCTGAGACCTACGAGCAGTACCTC.

The chain carries TRBV11-2 and TRBJ2-4, with D maybe TRBD1 (5 bases). CDR3 length: 18 residues. Germline CDR1 SGHAT, CDR2 FQNNGV. Trimming took off 8 bases at V and 3 bases at J, with 26 bases between the two ends. CDR3 protein: CASGQTGASTVVKNIQYF. The CDR3 nucleotides read TGTGCCAGCGGCCAAACTGGGGCTTCCACGGTGGTCAAAAACATTCAGTACTTC.

With respect to this clonotype: The junction departs from germline at one end; a sequencing error may be responsible. The V gene is TRBV5-1, the J gene TRBJ2-7; TRBD2 aligns across 12 bases. The CDR3 consists of 15 residues. CDR1 and CDR2 (germline): SGHRS, YFSETQ. In DNA form, the CDR3 reads TGCCCCAGCAACACGACTAGCGGGAGCTCCTACGAGCAGTACTTC. As protein: CPSNTTSGSSYEQYF.

In the case of this clonotype: At one end, the junction sequence differs from germline, possibly due to a read error. This chain uses TRBV11-2 with TRBJ2-5, with 7 bases identical to TRBD2. This CDR3 has 15 amino acids. Germline V gene sequence: CDR1 SGHAT, CDR2 FQNNGV. Here the CDR3 DNA reads TGTGTCAGCTGCCTAGTAGGCGGGAGACGGGAGACCCAGTACTTC. It specifies CVSCLVGGRRETQYF. Based on the CDR3 plus reference TRBV11-2 and TRBJ2-5, the full variable domain is EAGVAQSPRYKIIEKRQSVAFWCNPISGHATLYWYQQILGQGPKLLIQFQNNGVVDDSQLPKDRFSAERLKGVDSTLKIQPAKLEDSAVYLCVSCLVGGRRETQYFGPGTRLLVL.

A remark on this clonotype: No conserved phenylalanine or tryptophan is present at the end of the CDR3, so a read error is the likely explanation. This chain links TRBV11-2 with TRBJ2-3; perhaps TRBD1 as D (5 bases). The DNA end lines up better with TRBJ1-5; the J call may be wrong. Germline CDR1 and CDR2: SGHAT and FQNNGV. The CDR3 extends over 12 amino acids. Here the CDR3 DNA reads TGTGTCAGCAGGGTCAGCACAGATACGCAGCATATT. Translation gives CVSRVSTDTQHI.

The rearrangement links TRBV6-6 to TRBJ1-4; no firm D call. The germline V gene encodes CDR1 MNHNY and CDR2 SVGAGI (reference sequence). The V end was cut by 8 bases, the J end by 4 bases, with 14 bases between. This CDR3 comprises 14 residues. Written as DNA, the CDR3 is TGTGCCAGCTGTCCAAACCCAATTAATGAAAAACTGTTTTTT. Translated, it gives CASCPNPINEKLFF.

This clonotype was recorded many times. The chain employs TRBV5-1 and TRBJ2-3; 12 bases agree with TRBD2. Germline V CDR1 and CDR2: SGHRS, YFSETQ. CDR3 length equals 18 residues. V lost 3 bases, J lost 5 bases, and 13 bases stayed unmatched. The CDR3 DNA sequence: TGCGCCAGCAGCTATCGGACTAGCGGGGACCCAGTAGGAGATACGCAGTATTTT. Protein: CASSYRTSGDPVGDTQYF.